This T cell receptor (beta chain) comes out of a study of T cells in Graves' hyperthyroidism and ophthalmopathy. General study points: Most expanded thyroid clonotypes above 0.001 also appeared in blood.

With V trimmed by 5 bases and J by 3 bases, 5 bases remained unmatched. This CDR3 has 14 residues. Germline values: CDR1 SGHAT, CDR2 FQNNGV. This clonotype was counted many times. Its specificity is not known. Amplification of TCR beta CDR3 regions was performed using RNA transcripts as template. An initial round of RT-PCR targeting the TCR CDR3 relied on the HTBI primer set. One entry per CDR3 protein, called by TCRdb with MiXCR from the multiplex PCR reads. Among a few hundred thousand distinct CDR3 sequences, approximately 15% were seen once, and the ten largest hold 3% to 4%. The rearrangement joins TRBV11-2 to TRBJ1-1, with 8 positions matching TRBD1. The sequencing sample was made of blood. The source of this sequence is a woman in her 40s with Graves' ophthalmopathy. CDR3: CASSIQGGYTEAFF. The CDR3 DNA reads TGTGCCAGCAGCATACAGGGGGGATACACTGAAGCTTTCTTT. Full variable domain (rest looked up from reference TRBV11-2 and TRBJ1-1): EAGVAQSPRYKIIEKRQSVAFWCNPISGHATLYWYQQILGQGPKLLIQFQNNGVVDDSQLPKDRFSAERLKGVDSTLKIQPAKLEDSAVYLCASSIQGGYTEAFFGQGTRLTVV.